Below, 26 T cell receptor beta chains from the same sample are listed, as sequenced in a study of neurological immune-mediated disorders. TCRdb passed the 5' RACE reads through MiXCR, listing each CDR3 protein once. The top ten clones hold less than 55% of a sample with 20,000 to 25,000 distinct CDR3 sequences, approximately 5.9% of them seen once. Sequencing input: CD8+ T cells from blood. These receptors originate from a man aged 18 to 35 in good health.

This clonotype has ten or more counts. The chain couples TRBV6-2 or TRBV6-3 to TRBJ1-1; possible D gene TRBD1, 5 bases. Trimming took off 7 bases at V and 5 bases at J, with 26 bases between the two ends. The CDR3 runs 17 residues. CDR1 is MNHEY and CDR2 is SVGEGT in the germline V gene. DNA for the CDR3: TGTGCCAGCACACCTCTCGGCTGGGGGTCGGGAGGGACTGAAGCTTTCTTT. Protein product: CASTPLGWGSGGTEAFF.

This clonotype occurred many times. The V gene is TRBV7-9, the J gene TRBJ2-1; D ambiguous. The CDR3 has 12 residues. V dropped 1 base and J dropped 8 bases, with 6 bases sitting between them. Germline V CDR1 and CDR2: SEHNR, FQNEAQ (reference sequence). The DNA of the CDR3 is TGTGCCAGCAGCTTAGTTGCGGATGAGCAGTTCTTC. Translation: CASSLVADEQFF. The variable domain in full, with the rest retrieved from reference TRBV7-9 and TRBJ2-1, is DTGVSQNPRHKITKRGQNVTFRCDPISEHNRLYWYRQTLGQGPEFLTYFQNEAQLEKSRLLSDRFSAERPKGSFSTLEIQRTEQGDSAMYLCASSLVADEQFFGPGTRLTVL.

The chain is built from TRBV15 and TRBJ2-7, with 10 nucleotides matching TRBD1. J gave up 2 bases and V 3 bases, and 10 bases lay outside the gene matches. The CDR3 covers 17 residues. CDR1 is LNHNV and CDR2 is YYDKDF in the germline V gene (reference sequence). This CDR3 reads CATSSQDRGQGTYEQYF. Here the CDR3 DNA reads TGTGCCACCAGCAGCCAAGATAGGGGACAGGGGACCTACGAGCAGTACTTC.

This clonotype was detected ten times or more. This chain joins TRBV5-1 and TRBJ2-7, with a weak D call TRBD1 (6 bases). The CDR3 has 14 amino acids. Germline CDR1 reads SGHRS; CDR2 reads YFSETQ. V lost 5 bases and J lost 5, with 17 bases in between. CDR3 region: CASSSAGEDNEQYF. The CDR3 bases are TGCGCCAGCAGTTCAGCAGGGGAAGATAACGAGCAGTACTTC.

Ten or more counts support this clonotype. This chain uses TRBV6-2 or TRBV6-3 with TRBJ2-2; D is undetermined. Between the trimmed V and J ends, which lost 5 bases and 3 bases, there was a span of 7 bases. This CDR3 is built from 13 residues. CDR1 and CDR2 from the germline V gene are MNHEY and SVGEGT. CDR3 in amino acids: CASSTTDTGELFF. In DNA form, the CDR3 reads TGTGCCAGCAGTACGACGGACACCGGGGAGCTGTTTTTT.

This clonotype was counted many times. The V gene is TRBV6-4, the J gene TRBJ2-1; 7 bases match TRBD2. This CDR3 has 15 residues. Unmatched junction bases numbered 12, after V lost 4 bases and J lost 9 bases. Germline assignment: CDR1 MRHNA and CDR2 SNTAGT. CDR3 coding DNA: TGTGCCAGCAGTGGCGGGGGAACGGGCCCCAGTGAGCAGTTCTTC. This gives the protein CASSGGGTGPSEQFF.

There are many counts of this clonotype. The chain couples TRBV20-1 to TRBJ2-3; maybe TRBD1 (6 bases). The ends were cut back, 6 bases at V and 4 bases at J, with 23 bases in the middle. The germline gives CDR1 DFQATT, CDR2 SNEGSKA (reference sequence). The CDR3 runs 16 residues. The CDR3: CSARRQGSVWADTQYF. In nucleotides, the CDR3 is TGCAGTGCCAGGAGGCAGGGGTCTGTTTGGGCAGATACGCAGTATTTT.

This clonotype occurred many times. The chain recombines TRBV4-3 with TRBJ1-3, with D possibly matching TRBD1 (5 bases). V lost 0 bases to trimming and J lost 4 bases, with 13 bases between them. The CDR3 runs to 16 residues. CDR1 and CDR2 (germline): LGHNA, YSLEER. The CDR3 DNA follows: TGCGCCAGCAGCCAAGATCCGCCAGGGAGCGGAAACACCATATATTTT. It translates to CASSQDPPGSGNTIYF.

This clonotype has a count of ten or more. The chain joins TRBV7-2 to TRBJ2-7, with D uncertain. V was shortened by 5 bases and J by 6 bases, with 14 bases between the two germline ends. The germline gives CDR1 SGHTA, CDR2 FQGNSA. The length of the CDR3 is 13 residues. The CDR3 DNA is TGTGCCAGCAGCCTCGTTTCCCCCGGCGAGCAGTACTTC. Translating gives CASSLVSPGEQYF.

This clonotype was seen repeatedly, ten times or more. The chain recombines TRBV12-3 or TRBV12-4 with TRBJ2-7; D is possibly TRBD2 (6 bases). This CDR3 comprises 14 residues. V was clipped by 6 bases and J by 4 bases, with 16 bases between them. CDR3 DNA: TGTGCCAGCAGCCCTGGGGACTTGGGATACGAGCAGTACTTC. Translated: CASSPGDLGYEQYF.

This clonotype came up many times. The gene calls are TRBV6-2 or TRBV6-3 and TRBJ1-5, with unresolved D. The CDR3 is made up of 13 amino acids. The V gene lost 6 bases and the J gene lost 3 bases, with 9 bases spanning the gap. CDR1 is MNHEY and CDR2 is SVGEGT in the germline V gene. For the CDR3, the DNA is TGTGCCAGCAGCGGGGAGCTCAATCAGCCCCAGCATTTT. This sequence encodes CASSGELNQPQHF.

In its sample, this clonotype was seen many times. The rearrangement links TRBV7-2 to TRBJ2-1; maybe TRBD2 (5 bases). Germline V gene data show CDR1 as SGHTA and CDR2 as FQGNSA. V lost 7 bases and J lost 0, with 13 bases in between. The CDR3 loop spans 15 amino acids. CDR3 protein: CASTNGVSSYNEQFF. The CDR3 DNA is TGTGCCAGCACTAACGGGGTTTCCTCCTACAATGAGCAGTTCTTC.

This clonotype was seen repeatedly, ten times or more. This rearrangement joins TRBV5-6 to TRBJ1-2; D call uncertain. V was cut by 4 bases and J by 3 bases, with 7 bases left in between. Germline V gene lookup returns CDR1 SGHDT and CDR2 YYEEEE. This CDR3 has 12 residues. The CDR3 nucleotides are TGTGCCAGCAGCCCGCAGGACTATGGCTACACCTTC. Translated: CASSPQDYGYTF.

Many counts were recorded for this clonotype. The rearrangement links TRBV7-9 to TRBJ2-1; 10 nucleotides agree with TRBD2. The CDR3 sequence is 16 residues long. J was trimmed by 0 bases and V by 5 bases; bases with no gene match: 4. The germline CDR1 and CDR2 sequences are SEHNR and FQNEAQ (reference sequence). This CDR3 is CASSPRTSGSYNEQFF. The CDR3 nucleotides read TGTGCCAGCAGCCCACGGACTAGCGGCTCCTACAATGAGCAGTTCTTC.

This clonotype was seen ten or more times. The chain has TRBV7-9 and TRBJ2-3; 8 nucleotides match TRBD2. The CDR3 totals 12 residues. The germline V gene encodes CDR1 SEHNR and CDR2 FQNEAQ (reference sequence). The trim removed 5 bases at V and 10 bases at J, leaving 5 bases unmatched. DNA of the CDR3: TGTGCCAGCAGCGATACTAGCGGATCGCAGTATTTT. Protein: CASSDTSGSQYF.

This clonotype was observed at least ten times. The V call is TRBV10-2, the J call TRBJ1-4, with TRBD1 as a possible D gene (5 bases). The CDR3 extends over 15 amino acids. V was shortened by 0 bases and J by 8 bases, with 13 bases between the two germline ends. CDR1 and CDR2 from the germline V gene are WSHSY and SAAADI. Here the CDR3 reads CASSESGGVDEKLFF. The CDR3 DNA reads as TGCGCCAGCAGTGAGTCGGGAGGGGTTGACGAAAAACTGTTTTTT.

There are many counts of this clonotype. V usage is TRBV6-6 and J usage is TRBJ1-2; the D gene is possibly TRBD1 (6 bases). This CDR3 comprises 15 residues. The germline V gene has CDR1 MNHNY and CDR2 SVGAGI (reference sequence). Trimming left V 3 bases short and J 5 bases short, with 16 bases between. This CDR3 reads CASSYFGGQSYGYTF. The DNA of the CDR3 is TGTGCCAGCAGTTATTTTGGGGGGCAGTCTTATGGCTACACCTTC.

This clonotype was seen many times. The chain is built from TRBV5-6 and TRBJ2-7; D uncertain. V shed 3 bases and J shed 7 bases, with 8 bases lying between them. Germline V CDR1 and CDR2: SGHDT, YYEEEE. This CDR3 region has 11 residues. The CDR3 region is CASSSFGEQYF. The DNA of the CDR3 is TGTGCCAGCAGCTCCTTCGGGGAGCAGTACTTC.

In this sample, this clonotype turned up many times. The genes are TRBV7-9 and TRBJ1-6; a possible D gene is TRBD1 (6 bases). V was trimmed by 5 bases and J by 10 bases, leaving 15 bases between them. The CDR3 loop spans 14 amino acids. The V gene's germline CDR1 is SEHNR and CDR2 FQNEAQ (reference sequence). CDR3 nucleotide sequence: TGTGCCAGCAGCCCTAGCAGGGGTTGGTCACCCCTCCACTTT. Translating gives CASSPSRGWSPLHF.

This clonotype was counted ten times or more. The chain carries TRBV10-3 and TRBJ1-5; D remains ambiguous. Germline V CDR1 and CDR2: ENHRY, SYGVKD. CDR3 length: 14 amino acids. Trimming shortened V by 6 bases and J by 6 bases, and 15 bases separated the two germline ends. CDR3 sequence: CAIREGPTSQPQHF. DNA of the CDR3: TGTGCCATCAGGGAGGGTCCGACCAGTCAGCCCCAGCATTTT.

At least ten counts were recorded for this clonotype. V is TRBV20-1 and J is TRBJ2-5; D is perhaps TRBD1 (6 bases). There are 18 residues in the CDR3. Germline CDR1 reads DFQATT; CDR2 reads SNEGSKA (reference sequence). Trimming took 0 bases from V and 2 from J, leaving 22 bases between them. This CDR3 reads CSARDFTKGTGSQETQYF. CDR3 DNA: TGCAGTGCTAGAGATTTCACCAAAGGAACAGGGTCTCAAGAGACCCAGTACTTC.

This clonotype was recorded at least ten times. The chain carries TRBV6-5 and TRBJ2-1; 8 bases match TRBD2. The trim removed 6 bases at V and 4 bases at J, leaving 5 bases unmatched. In germline, CDR1 is MNHEY, CDR2 SVGAGI. The CDR3 sequence is 14 residues long. The CDR3 nucleotides are TGTGCCAGCAGCCCCTCGGGGGGGTACAATGAGCAGTTCTTC. This codes for CASSPSGGYNEQFF.

In its sample, this clonotype was seen many times. The chain joins TRBV3-1 to TRBJ1-5; D unclear. The germline gives CDR1 LGHDT, CDR2 YNNKEL (reference sequence). The CDR3 extends over 15 amino acids. V was clipped by 4 bases and J by 2 bases, with 12 bases between them. CDR3 sequence reads: CASSPDQAGNQPQHF. The CDR3 DNA reads TGTGCCAGCAGCCCGGACCAGGCAGGCAATCAGCCCCAGCATTTT.

Many counts were recorded for this clonotype. The gene calls are TRBV6-1 and TRBJ2-3; 7 nucleotides line up with TRBD1. Germline V lookup: CDR1 MNHNS, CDR2 SASEGT. Losses at the gene ends were 1 base for V and 2 bases for J; bases not matched to a gene: 3. This CDR3 contains 15 residues. The CDR3 region has the DNA TGTGCCAGCAGTGAAGGGCAGGGGGTCACAGATACGCAGTATTTT. Amino acids: CASSEGQGVTDTQYF.

The chain employs TRBV18 and TRBJ2-7; D perhaps matches TRBD2 (5 bases). This CDR3 region has 14 residues. Deletions cut 3 bases from V and 3 bases from J, with 12 bases between. Germline V gene data show CDR1 as KGHSH and CDR2 as LQKENI. The CDR3 sequence is CASSPSGVNYEQYF. The CDR3 DNA is TGTGCCAGCTCACCCTCCGGGGTGAACTACGAGCAGTACTTC. Looking up the rest from reference TRBV18 and TRBJ2-7 gives the full variable domain: NAGVMQNPRHLVRRRGQEARLRCSPMKGHSHVYWYRQLPEEGLKFMVYLQKENIIDESGMPKERFSAEFPKEGPSILRIQQVVRGDSAAYFCASSPSGVNYEQYFGPGTRLTVT.

This clonotype was recorded at least ten times. This chain joins TRBV3-1 and TRBJ1-4, with D uncertain. CDR3 length equals 13 residues. Germline V CDR1 and CDR2: LGHDT, YNNKEL (reference sequence). V lost 4 bases to trimming and J lost 12 bases, with 15 bases between them. The CDR3 coding sequence is TGTGCCAGCAGCCCCCCGCGGGGAATAGAACTGTTTTTT. It translates to CASSPPRGIELFF.